This TCR beta chain was captured in a study of circulating tumor DNA in untreated peripheral T-cell lymphoma. Study-level findings and limits: Despite persistently detectable ctDNA, a couple of patients remained in remission over around 9 years. In about 70% of patients, tumor-specific clonotypes were identified. About 41% of serially sampled patients cleared ctDNA after two cycles.

With regard to this clone: Its antigen is undetermined.

Germline assignment: CDR1 SGDLS and CDR2 YYNGEE. V lost 4 bases and J lost 1; bases outside the gene matches: 12. The CDR3 is 17 amino acids. Only in-frame clones appear in the TCRdb table, and some are missing; sequencing was by immunoSEQ multiplex PCR. The sample carries around 98 clones, 65% to 70% recorded once. Input material: cell-free DNA from blood serum. This chain joins TRBV9 and TRBJ2-5; 8 bases line up with TRBD2. This clonotype originated in a human donor with peripheral T-cell lymphoma. The CDR3, as DNA: TGTGCCAGCAGCCCGCGGTGGGGTAGCGGGGTCCAAGAGACCCAGTACTTC. Protein sequence: CASSPRWGSGVQETQYF.